These 24 T cell receptor beta chains were sequenced from one sample in a study of T cell responses to AZD1222 COVID-19 vaccine. Profiled with immunoSEQ multiplex PCR; TCRdb holds only in-frame clones, not every one. The sample records fewer than 200,000 clones, around 90% being singletons. The specimen comprised peripheral blood, sampled on day 0 of AZD1222 vaccination. Receptor source: an adult in good health.

Notes on this clone: One end of the junction is discordant with germline, which a read error may explain. This rearrangement joins TRBV11-2 to TRBJ1-3; possible D gene TRBD1, 5 bases. CDR3 length equals 15 residues. From germline, CDR1 is SGHAT and CDR2 FQNNGV. The CDR3 loop reads CVSRDSGGAGNTIYF. In nucleotides, the CDR3 is TGTGTCAGCAGAGACTCGGGGGGGGCTGGAAACACCATATATTTT.

In its sample, this clone was seen once. This chain links TRBV6-8 with TRBJ2-3; maybe TRBD1 (6 bases). The CDR3 totals 14 residues. CDR1 and CDR2 (germline): MNHGY, SAAAGT. V was trimmed by 6 bases and J by 6 bases, leaving 16 bases between them. CDR3 region: CASSFGTYRDTQYF. In DNA form, the CDR3 reads TGTGCCAGCAGCTTCGGGACATATCGGGATACGCAGTATTTT.

The chain combines TRBV30 with TRBJ1-1; D gene uncertain. V was clipped by 4 bases and J by 5 bases, with 5 bases between them. The CDR3 extends over 10 amino acids. Germline V gene data show CDR1 as GTSNPN and CDR2 as SVGIG (reference sequence). The CDR3 bases are TGTGCCTGGATAAGGACTGAAGCTTTCTTT. Translation gives CAWIRTEAFF.

This chain links TRBV7-2 with TRBJ2-7; 10 nucleotides agree with TRBD2. Germline trimming cut 5 bases from V and 4 bases from J; bases unmatched to any gene: 8. Germline V gene sequence: CDR1 SGHTA, CDR2 FQGNSA. This CDR3 comprises 15 residues. The CDR3 region is CASSKLAGGAYEQYF. DNA for the CDR3: TGTGCCAGCAGCAAGTTAGCGGGGGGCGCGTACGAGCAGTACTTC.

The chain has TRBV9 and TRBJ1-4; no clear D gene. Germline V gene sequence: CDR1 SGDLS, CDR2 YYNGEE. The V gene lost 3 bases and the J gene lost 0 bases, with 9 bases spanning the gap. This CDR3 is built from 15 residues. The CDR3 DNA follows: TGTGCCAGCAGCGCCCACGGGACAACTAATGAAAAACTGTTTTTT. It translates to CASSAHGTTNEKLFF.

The chain is built from TRBV5-4 and TRBJ1-2; the D gene is possibly TRBD1 (5 bases). Trimming removed 8 bases from V and 3 bases from J, with 11 bases in between. Germline assignment: CDR1 SGHNT and CDR2 YYREEE (reference sequence). The CDR3 is made up of 12 amino acids. The CDR3 sequence is CASQGWDYGYTF. CDR3 in DNA: TGTGCCAGTCAGGGTTGGGACTATGGCTACACCTTC.

This clone was picked up one time. The chain has TRBV7-2 and TRBJ1-3; possibly TRBD1 for D (6 bases). V lost 5 bases and J lost 0, with 14 bases in between. The CDR3 sequence is 16 residues long. CDR1 SGHTA and CDR2 FQGNSA come from the germline V gene. The CDR3 protein is CASSQQWDNSGNTIYF. The CDR3 region has the DNA TGTGCCAGCAGCCAACAGTGGGACAACTCTGGAAACACCATATATTTT.

The chain joins TRBV12-3 or TRBV12-4 to TRBJ1-2; tentative D call: TRBD1 (6 bases). Between the trimmed V and J ends, which lost 7 bases and 2 bases, there was a span of 11 bases. CDR3 size: 13 residues. The CDR3 sequence: CASTPGVNYGYTF. The CDR3 DNA sequence: TGTGCCAGCACCCCAGGGGTAAACTATGGCTACACCTTC.

J is TRBJ2-7 and V is TRBV27; D perhaps matches TRBD2 (5 bases). V lost 5 bases and J lost 11, with 19 bases in between. The CDR3 has 13 residues. Germline-derived CDR1 and CDR2 are MNHEY and SMNVEV (reference sequence). CDR3 nucleotides: TGTGCCAGCAGTGGGTCCGGGGTCCTGTTTAAGTACTTC. It translates to CASSGSGVLFKYF.

The CDR3 sequence: CASSPPGGISGEQFF. The DNA of the CDR3 is TGTGCCAGCAGCCCCCCCGGAGGGATATCGGGAGAGCAGTTCTTC. The chain has TRBV3-1 (or the pseudogene TRBV3-2) and TRBJ2-1; weak D call: TRBD2 (6 bases). Trimming took 4 bases from V and 10 from J, leaving 20 bases between them. CDR1 and CDR2 (germline): LGHDT, YNNKEL (reference sequence). The CDR3 is 15 amino acids.

This clone was seen just once. The V call is TRBV29-1, the J call TRBJ1-2; possible D gene TRBD1, 5 bases. The CDR3 length is 16 residues. Trimming shortened V by 4 bases and J by 3 bases, and 21 bases separated the two germline ends. Germline-derived CDR1 and CDR2 are SQVTM and ANQGSEA. This chain's CDR3 is CSVVGPTVQADYGYTF. The CDR3 coding sequence is TGCAGCGTTGTGGGTCCGACAGTTCAGGCTGACTATGGCTACACCTTC.

The CDR3 protein is CASSLPGNTEAFF. DNA of the CDR3: TGTGCCAGCAGCTTACCAGGGAACACTGAAGCTTTCTTT. The gene calls are TRBV7-9 and TRBJ1-1; unclear D gene. This CDR3 has 13 residues. With 2 bases removed from V and 1 base from J, the gap between germline ends came to 5 bases. Germline loops: CDR1 SEHNR, CDR2 FQNEAQ (reference sequence).

The V and J genes are TRBV4-3 and TRBJ2-1; 8 bases line up with TRBD2. Trimming took 1 base from V and 10 from J; bases not matched to a gene: 6. CDR3 length: 14 residues. CDR1 LGHNA and CDR2 YSLEER come from the germline V gene. CDR3 bases: TGCGCCAGCAGCCAAGCAGCGGGAGTCAGAGAGCAGTTCTTC. Translation: CASSQAAGVREQFF.

V gene TRBV9 combines with J gene TRBJ1-3; 10 bases match TRBD1. The length of the CDR3 is 14 residues. V lost 5 bases, J lost 8 bases, and 7 bases stayed unmatched. In germline, CDR1 is SGDLS, CDR2 YYNGEE. The CDR3 loop is CASSVQDRGDTIYF. CDR3 bases: TGTGCCAGCAGTGTACAGGACAGGGGGGACACCATATATTTT.

The chain is built from TRBV29-1 and TRBJ1-4; 9 bases line up with TRBD1. Per the germline V gene, CDR1 is SQVTM and CDR2 is ANQGSEA. This CDR3 is 13 amino acids long. J was trimmed by 8 bases and V by 3 bases; bases with no gene match: 4. As DNA, the CDR3 is TGCAGCGTTGAGGGACAGGGAAACGAAAAACTGTTTTTT. This codes for CSVEGQGNEKLFF.

CDR3 residues: CASSQVAGNSPLHF. In nucleotides, the CDR3 is TGTGCCAGCAGCCAAGTTGCAGGTAATTCACCCCTCCACTTT. V is TRBV3-1 (or the pseudogene TRBV3-2) and J is TRBJ1-6; D gene unclear. V lost 1 base to trimming and J lost 6 bases, with 7 bases between them. CDR1 and CDR2 (germline): LGHDT, YNNKEL (reference sequence). The CDR3 is 14 residues long.

The chain uses TRBV5-5 and TRBJ1-1; D might be TRBD1 (6 bases). CDR3 length equals 15 residues. With 2 bases removed from V and 1 base from J, the gap between germline ends came to 12 bases. CDR1 is SGHKS, CDR2 YYEKEE, per germline (reference sequence). CDR3 bases: TGTGCCAGCAGCTTACCGGGACACCCGAACACTGAAGCTTTCTTT. Its protein is CASSLPGHPNTEAFF.

V usage is TRBV9 and J usage is TRBJ1-4, with TRBD1 as a possible D gene (5 bases). This CDR3 is 15 amino acids long. The V and J ends lost 1 base and 3 bases respectively, with 10 bases between them. CDR1 and CDR2 (germline): SGDLS, YYNGEE. CDR3 in amino acids: CASSVMGRANEKLFF. In DNA form, the CDR3 reads TGTGCCAGCAGCGTAATGGGACGGGCTAATGAAAAACTGTTTTTT.

CDR3: CASNSGDNEQFF. CDR3 nucleotides: TGTGCCAGCAACTCGGGAGACAATGAGCAGTTCTTC. The genes are TRBV28 and TRBJ2-1; D may be TRBD2 (6 bases). Deletions cut 7 bases from V and 5 bases from J, with 9 bases between. CDR1 MDHEN and CDR2 SYDVKM come from the germline V gene. The CDR3 loop spans 12 amino acids.

The rearrangement links TRBV30 to TRBJ2-5, with TRBD2 matching over 7 bases. This CDR3 is built from 13 residues. Trimming removed 3 bases from V and 4 bases from J; junction bases left unmatched: 5. Germline-derived CDR1 and CDR2 are GTSNPN and SVGIG (reference sequence). CDR3 nucleotides: TGTGCCTGGAGAACTACTAGCGTAGAGACCCAGTACTTC. It specifies CAWRTTSVETQYF.

This chain links TRBV9 with TRBJ2-3; 11 bases line up with TRBD2. The CDR3 runs to 17 residues. Losses at the gene ends were 3 bases for V and 0 bases for J; bases not matched to a gene: 6. Germline assignment: CDR1 SGDLS and CDR2 YYNGEE. The CDR3 nucleotides read TGTGCCAGCAGCGCTCGGACTAGCGGGCTTAGCACAGATACGCAGTATTTT. This codes for CASSARTSGLSTDTQYF.

CDR3 sequence: CATSRDSGQHYEQYF. CDR3 bases: TGTGCCACCAGCAGAGATTCGGGCCAACACTACGAGCAGTACTTC. The chain links TRBV15 to TRBJ2-7; D unclear. Germline V gene lookup returns CDR1 LNHNV and CDR2 YYDKDF (reference sequence). V was pared by 0 bases and J by 3 bases, with 12 bases between. This CDR3 has 15 residues.

The V gene is TRBV3-1 (or the pseudogene TRBV3-2), the J gene TRBJ1-3, with TRBD1 matching over 7 bases. Germline CDR1 and CDR2: LGHDT and YNNKEL (reference sequence). After removal of 5 bases from V and 3 bases from J, the junction contained 16 bases not matched to a gene. The CDR3 consists of 18 residues. The CDR3 DNA reads as TGTGCCAGCAGCACAAGGGGTGACAGGGCTGGACGTGGAAACACCATATATTTT. Its translation: CASSTRGDRAGRGNTIYF.

This sequence joins TRBV4-2 and TRBJ1-5; D possibly corresponds to TRBD1 (6 bases). CDR1 and CDR2 from the germline V gene are LGHNA and YNFKEQ. The CDR3 length is 16 residues. V gave up 1 base and J gave up 0 bases, with 10 bases separating them. As DNA, the CDR3 is TGTGCCAGCAGCCAAGTACAGGGCCATAGCAATCAGCCCCAGCATTTT. Residues: CASSQVQGHSNQPQHF.